This T cell receptor (beta chain) was recovered during a study of shared clonotypes between healthy human individuals. V was trimmed by 0 bases and J by 5 bases, leaving 5 bases between them. This CDR3 region has 12 residues. Per the germline V gene, CDR1 is SGHDT and CDR2 is YYEEEE. Every immunoSEQ plate was one replicate of a subset's evenly spread DNA. Some clones are missing from TCRdb's copy, which holds only in-frame ones; the method was immunoSEQ multiplex PCR. The table includes millions of clones, about 95% detected once. CD8 cells regarded as naive lacked CD45RO, were positively chosen for CCR7, and omitted terminally differentiated effector memory CD45RA+ cells. The donors were all Caucasian adults (living in Nashville, Tennessee).

Sequencing was done on a sample of naive CD8+ T cells sorted from blood. The source is a man in his late teens or twenties in good health. The chain is built from TRBV5-6 and TRBJ1-2, with D unresolved. CDR3 sequence: CASSLEQYGYTF. The CDR3 nucleotides are TGTGCCAGCAGCTTGGAACAGTATGGCTACACCTTC.